This paragraph covers one T cell receptor beta chain sequence. In the original workflow: Cell counts per sample came from amplifying reference gene primers. Clones were sequenced by immunoSEQ multiplex PCR, and TCRdb holds only the in-frame ones, with some missing. For V, J and clone size, that table is used; D and trimming come from the DNA. The sample includes under 500,000 clones, about 89% of them seen just once. The CDR3 totals 13 residues. The germline V gene has CDR1 LGHDT and CDR2 YNNKEL (reference sequence). V lost 1 base, J lost 6 bases, and 7 bases lay in between. The sample originates from a study of blood T cell repertoires in COVID-19. Study context: Donors in the United States, Italy and Spain gave samples during acute or convalescent COVID-19. PBMCs, B-cell-depleted T cells, or T cells provided the cDNA or gDNA that made up the material.

The sequence was obtained from a woman aged 25 to 45 with acute or convalescent COVID-19. V is TRBV3-1 (or the pseudogene TRBV3-2) and J is TRBJ1-5; no reliable D call. Sequenced sample: peripheral blood. As DNA, the CDR3 is TGTGCCAGCAGCCAAGGGCGGATTCAGCCCCAGCATTTT. This sequence encodes CASSQGRIQPQHF.